These 7 T cell receptor beta chains came from one sample sequenced in a study of regulatory T cells in long-lasting Graves disease. Described time point: newly diagnosed GD, antithyroid drugs for less than 3 months. Making the TCR library involved RNA that had been extracted from PBMCs. Library construction for TCR beta used iRepertoire HTBI primers and Arm-PCR of CDR3 regions. One entry per CDR3 protein, called by TCRdb with MiXCR from the multiplex PCR reads. The table lists 500,000 or so distinct CDR3 sequences, 14% of them singletons. The same data also went into a second study, on T cells in Graves' hyperthyroidism and ophthalmopathy.

The source was peripheral blood mononuclear cells (PBMCs), collected at new diagnosis, from a patient treated with antithyroid drugs. The receptors were sampled from a woman between 50 and 59 years old with Graves disease.

The table lists this clonotype with many counts. This chain joins TRBV7-2 and TRBJ2-5; no definite D call. There are 14 residues in the CDR3. CDR1 SGHTA and CDR2 FQGNSA come from the germline V gene. Trimming took off 5 bases at V and 5 bases at J, with 15 bases between the two ends. The CDR3 sequence: CASSVSGYEETQYF. The CDR3, as DNA: TGTGCCAGCAGCGTATCTGGGTATGAGGAGACCCAGTACTTC.

Many counts were recorded for this clonotype. The CDR3 region has the DNA TGTGCCTGGAGTGTCCCGGGGTCTAACGTCCTGACTTTC. Translating it yields CAWSVPGSNVLTF. This sequence joins TRBV30 and TRBJ2-6; TRBD2 might be the D (5 bases). Trimming shortened V by 0 bases and J by 10 bases, and 10 bases separated the two germline ends. The CDR3 length is 13 residues. Germline V gene lookup returns CDR1 GTSNPN and CDR2 SVGIG (reference sequence).

The rearrangement links TRBV4-1 to TRBJ2-7, with TRBD1 identical over 7 bases. After removal of 1 base from V and 3 bases from J, the junction contained 9 bases not matched to a gene. Germline CDR1 and CDR2: MGHRA and YSYEKL. CDR3 size: 16 residues. As DNA, the CDR3 is TGCGCCAGCAGCCAAGTCTCTACGGCAGGGGGCTACGAGCAGTACTTC. This translates into CASSQVSTAGGYEQYF.

The CDR3, as DNA: TGTGCCATCAGTGAGTCGGCAGGGGGAGGAAACACCATATATTTT. Amino acids: CAISESAGGGNTIYF. V gene TRBV10-3 combines with J gene TRBJ1-3; 7 positions match TRBD1. Germline trimming cut 0 bases from V and 4 bases from J; bases unmatched to any gene: 3. Germline V gene data show CDR1 as ENHRY and CDR2 as SYGVKD. The CDR3 is made up of 15 amino acids.

This clonotype has more than one count but fewer than ten. J is TRBJ1-5 and V is TRBV5-1; 8 nucleotides agree with TRBD1. V dropped 3 bases and J dropped 2; count of bases not matched to a gene: 16. The germline CDR1 and CDR2 sequences are SGHRS and YFSETQ. The CDR3 runs to 19 residues. Here the CDR3 reads CASSYLRDRRIRGNQPQHF. In DNA, the CDR3 is TGCGCCAGCAGCTACTTGCGGGACAGGAGGATTAGGGGCAATCAGCCCCAGCATTTT.

This clonotype has more than one count but fewer than ten. V is TRBV4-2 and J is TRBJ2-7; 8 bases agree with TRBD2. Germline V gives CDR1 LGHNA, CDR2 YNFKEQ. The CDR3 consists of 15 residues. Trimming at V came to 1 base and at J to 1 base, leaving 3 bases not matched to a gene. CDR3 nucleotide sequence: TGTGCCAGCAGCCAAGGAGGCGGGAGGTCCTACGAGCAGTACTTC. Translating it yields CASSQGGGRSYEQYF.

Note on this clonotype: A much bigger clone sits one base away, suggesting this may be a read error. The chain joins TRBV13 to TRBJ2-4; TRBD1 or TRBD2 may be the D gene (5 bases each). This CDR3 contains 13 residues. Germline assignment: CDR1 PRHDT and CDR2 FYEKMQ (reference sequence). The V end lost 8 bases, the J end lost 5 bases, and 13 bases lay between the germline ends. The CDR3 DNA sequence: TGTGCCAGCGGGGGAGAAAGGGAAAACATTCAGTACTTC. Its protein is CASGGERENIQYF.